This note documents a single TCR beta chain sequence. The CDR3 is 15 residues long. Germline V lookup: CDR1 MNHEY, CDR2 SVGAGI. Unmatched junction bases numbered 8, after V lost 6 bases and J lost 7 bases. The data were taken from a study of blood T cell repertoires in COVID-19. Turning to the study itself: There were acute and convalescent COVID-19 samples, and they came from the United States, Italy and Spain. Nucleic acid was either cDNA or gDNA, and it came from T cells, B-cell-depleted T cells, or PBMCs.

In the source study's methods: Amplifying reference gene primers gave estimates of nucleated cell counts. The method was immunoSEQ multiplex PCR; TCRdb's version includes in-frame clones alone and lacks a portion of them. Clone size and V and J calls were adopted from that table, with D and trimming inferred from the DNA. This sample has about 400,000 clones; roughly 85% occur once, and the top ten carry around 1.4%. J is TRBJ1-6 and V is TRBV6-5; 8 bases align to TRBD1. The TCR was taken from a woman in her 30s with active or convalescent COVID-19. The sample was peripheral blood. The CDR3 protein is CASSPSTGANSPLHF. CDR3 DNA sequence: TGTGCCAGCAGCCCCTCGACAGGGGCCAATTCACCCCTCCACTTT.